This is a list of T cell receptor beta chains from one sample in a study of graft-versus-host responses after intestinal transplantation. Which antigens these TCRs recognize remains unknown. Sequencing used immunoSEQ multiplex PCR; TCRdb keeps in-frame clones, though not all of them. This sample carries about 92,000 clones, around 90% of them seen once, and the ten largest clones take under 6.5%. This material consisted of unstimulated CD8+ T cells sorted from spleen or lymph node cells, taken before intestinal transplant. The receptors shown here come from a human donor who received an intestinal transplant. The CDR3 runs from the conserved cysteine through the conserved F or W. The D gene is left open where the match is weak.

TRBV19	TRBJ2-7	TRBD1	CASSMGQGAPYEQYF	TGTGCCAGTAGTATGGGACAGGGGGCACCCTACGAGCAGTACTTC
TRBV7-9	TRBJ2-7	-	CASSPGSGTYEQYF	TGTGCCAGCAGCCCCGGGAGCGGTACCTACGAGCAGTACTTC
TRBV28	TRBJ2-5	TRBD2	CASEKAGEETQYF	TGTGCCAGCGAGAAGGCGGGAGAAGAGACCCAGTACTTC
TRBV28	TRBJ1-2	-	CASSPGWQLNYGYTF	TGTGCCAGCAGTCCTGGGTGGCAGCTCAACTATGGCTACACCTTC
TRBV7-9	TRBJ2-7	-	CASSLVPESSYEQYF	TGTGCCAGCAGCTTAGTCCCGGAAAGCTCCTACGAGCAGTACTTC
TRBV27	TRBJ2-3	-	CASSLLEADTQYF	TGTGCCAGCAGTTTATTGGAGGCAGATACGCAGTATTTT
TRBV11-2	TRBJ2-1	-	CASSPRSTEQFF	TGTGCCAGCAGCCCACGGAGTACTGAGCAGTTCTTC
TRBV10-3	TRBJ2-1	-	CATVGSESYNEQFF	TGTGCCACGGTGGGGAGCGAGTCCTACAATGAGCAGTTCTTC
TRBV5-6	TRBJ2-7	-	CASSDGQNYEQYF	TGTGCCAGCAGCGATGGCCAGAACTACGAGCAGTACTTC
TRBV10-3	TRBJ1-1	TRBD1	CAISGDRGPEAFF	TGTGCCATCAGTGGGGACAGGGGGCCTGAAGCTTTCTTT
TRBV4-1	TRBJ2-7	TRBD1	CASSHLLLRDRETYEQYF	TGCGCCAGCAGCCACCTTTTATTGAGGGACAGGGAAACCTACGAGCAGTACTTC
TRBV6-5	TRBJ2-7	-	CASSYSNGVEQYF	TGTGCCAGCAGTTACTCGAACGGGGTCGAGCAGTACTTC
TRBV7-2	TRBJ2-7	-	CASSAPWPGHRRYEQYF	TGTGCCAGCAGCGCCCCATGGCCGGGACACCGACGGTACGAGCAGTACTTC
TRBV9	TRBJ1-3	TRBD1	CASSAQGGAGGSGNTIYF	TGTGCCAGCAGCGCCCAGGGGGGGGCTGGGGGCTCTGGAAACACCATATATTTT
TRBV6-5	TRBJ2-1	-	CASSFPGLTNEQFF	TGTGCCAGCAGTTTCCCGGGACTCACCAATGAGCAGTTCTTC
TRBV27	TRBJ1-1	TRBD1	CASSLGTGDTEAFF	TGTGCCAGCAGTTTAGGGACAGGGGACACTGAAGCTTTCTTT
TRBV7-9	TRBJ2-2	-	CASSRLAGELFF	TGTGCCAGCAGCCGACTAGCCGGGGAGCTGTTTTTT
TRBV7-9	TRBJ1-5	TRBD1	CASSSGQGDHQPQHF	TGTGCCAGCAGCTCCGGACAGGGAGACCATCAGCCCCAGCATTTT
TRBV29-1	TRBJ2-1	-	CSVEEDNEQFF	TGCAGCGTTGAGGAGGACAATGAGCAGTTCTTC